This T cell receptor (beta chain) originates from a study of blood T cell repertoires in COVID-19. Study background: Researchers got acute and convalescent COVID-19 samples from the United States, Italy and Spain.

Enrollment of patients from Seattle took place during active infection, with longitudinal follow-up. Authors' data handling: Scientists estimated how many nucleated cells there were by amplifying reference gene primers. Profiling relied on immunoSEQ multiplex PCR, and the TCRdb table lists in-frame clones only, not all of them. D and trimming come from the DNA, and the V and J calls and clone size come from that table. The repertoire holds approximately 50,000 clones, with around 85% as singletons. V lost 4 bases to trimming and J lost 5 bases; unmatched junction nucleotides: 8. Germline-derived CDR1 and CDR2 are LGHDT and YNNKEL (reference sequence). The CDR3 is 16 residues long.

The source of this sequence is a woman at least 80 years old with COVID-19, enrolled during active disease. The rearrangement links TRBV3-1 (or the pseudogene TRBV3-2) to TRBJ2-1; TRBD2 matches at 10 bases. The sample taken for sequencing was peripheral blood. The CDR3 DNA follows: TGTGCCAGCAGCCGGGTAACTAGCGGGAAAAACAATGAGCAGTTCTTC. Amino acids: CASSRVTSGKNNEQFF.